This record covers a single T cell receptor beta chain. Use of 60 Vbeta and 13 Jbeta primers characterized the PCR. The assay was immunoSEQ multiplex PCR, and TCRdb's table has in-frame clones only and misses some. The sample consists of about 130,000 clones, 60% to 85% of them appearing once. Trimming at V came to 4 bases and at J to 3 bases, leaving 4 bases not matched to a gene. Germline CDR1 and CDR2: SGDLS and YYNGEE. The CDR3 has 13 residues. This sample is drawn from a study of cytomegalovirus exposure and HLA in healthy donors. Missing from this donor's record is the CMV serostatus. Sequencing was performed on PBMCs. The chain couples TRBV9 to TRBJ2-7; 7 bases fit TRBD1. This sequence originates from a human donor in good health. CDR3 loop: CASSTGQSYEQYF. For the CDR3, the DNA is TGTGCCAGCAGCACGGGACAGAGCTACGAGCAGTACTTC.